The following is a T cell receptor (beta chain) sequence with its context. The CDR3 spans 13 residues. Trimming took 2 bases from V and 0 from J, leaving 4 bases between them. Germline V gene lookup returns CDR1 LNHDA and CDR2 SQIVND (reference sequence). Profiling relied on immunoSEQ multiplex PCR, and the TCRdb table lists in-frame clones only, not all of them. The profile shows tens of thousands of clones, about 87% of them singletons. The record originates from a study of siplizumab effects on memory and regulatory T cells. The receptor was derived from a human donor in good health. The sample consisted of Tregs sorted from blood. The chain combines TRBV19 with TRBJ1-1; D gene unclear. The CDR3 sequence: CASSIRMNTEAFF. The CDR3 nucleotides are TGTGCCAGTAGTATAAGAATGAACACTGAAGCTTTCTTT.